The clone carrying this T cell receptor beta chain was found many times. The time point is: pre-sensitization, week 0. Documented treatment: therapeutic diphenylcyclopropenone sensitization with weekly scalp DPC. Each CDR3 protein gets one entry after TCRdb re-called the RACE reads with MiXCR. Among some 360,000 distinct CDR3 sequences, 4% to 6% were seen once, and the ten largest hold 2.6%. Germline V gives CDR1 MNHNS, CDR2 SASEGT. Trimming took 1 base from V and 6 from J, leaving 12 bases between them. The CDR3 totals 14 residues. The sample comes from a study of human T cells and chemical hapten exposure.

The sequences come from whole blood, collected in connection with sensitization to the hapten diphenylcyclopropenone (DPC). The chain links TRBV6-1 to TRBJ1-1; unclear D gene. The clonotype was recovered from a woman between 50 and 59 years old with alopecia areata. Some clones in this sample may be carry-over from other donors' samples. CDR3 sequence (DNA): TGTGCCAGCAGTGAAGGTCAAGTCTATTCTGAAGCTTTCTTT. This gives the protein CASSEGQVYSEAFF.